Each of the 2 T cell receptor beta chains below was sequenced from the same sample in a study of blood T cell repertoires in COVID-19. The method was immunoSEQ multiplex PCR; TCRdb's version includes in-frame clones alone and lacks a portion of them. The table records 450,000 to 500,000 clones, approximately 86% of them present only once. The sequenced sample consisted of PBMCs or T cells enriched from blood (not recorded which). These receptors originate from a young woman who had recovered from COVID-19.

This clone is a singleton in its sample. V is TRBV30 and J is TRBJ1-1; tentative D call: TRBD1 (5 bases). Germline lookup yields CDR1 GTSNPN and CDR2 SVGIG (reference sequence). The CDR3 consists of 14 residues. V gave up 0 bases and J gave up 6 bases, with 14 bases separating them. The CDR3 loop reads CAWSVAQGFAEAFF. CDR3 nucleotides: TGTGCCTGGAGTGTGGCGCAGGGATTTGCTGAAGCTTTCTTT. Full variable domain (missing parts from reference TRBV30 and TRBJ1-1): SQTIHQWPATLVQPVGSPLSLECTVEGTSNPNLYWYRQAAGRGLQLLFYSVGIGQISSEVPQNLSASRPQDRQFILSSKKLLLSDSGFYLCAWSVAQGFAEAFFGQGTRLTVV.

This rearrangement joins TRBV3-1 (or the pseudogene TRBV3-2) to TRBJ1-2, with a tentative D call TRBD1 (5 bases). Germline CDR1 and CDR2: LGHDT and YNNKEL (reference sequence). V shed 3 bases and J shed 8 bases, with 16 bases lying between them. The CDR3 sequence is 14 residues long. The CDR3 DNA reads TGTGCCAGCAGCCAGAAGGCAGGGATCGGCGGCTACACCTTC. This encodes CASSQKAGIGGYTF.